Below, one TCR beta chain is given with its context. This specimen comes from a study of blood T cell repertoires in COVID-19. Study details: T cells, B-cell-depleted T cells, or PBMCs supplied cDNA or gDNA.

The CDR3 totals 17 residues. The J segment lost 7 bases and the V segment lost 0 bases, leaving 10 bases of the junction unmatched. CDR1 SGHNT and CDR2 YYREEE come from the germline V gene (reference sequence). Study processing details: Estimates of nucleated cell counts were drawn from the amplification of reference gene primers. TCRdb's table, derived via immunoSEQ multiplex PCR, lists solely in-frame clones and lacks some. The V and J calls and clone size come from that table; D and trimming were worked out from the DNA. Here the sample spans over 70,000 clones, around nine tenths being singletons.

The sequence was obtained from a man older than 75 with acute or convalescent COVID-19. The rearrangement uses TRBV5-4 and TRBJ2-1; TRBD2 aligns across 10 bases. Sequencing was done on a sample of peripheral blood. The CDR3 loop reads CASSLASGRGIGNEQFF. The CDR3 DNA is TGTGCCAGCAGCTTGGCTAGCGGGAGAGGAATCGGGAATGAGCAGTTCTTC.